This record looks at one TCR beta chain sequence and its context. No antigen is known for it. The test was conducted at deep level. The assay was immunoSEQ multiplex PCR, and TCRdb's table has in-frame clones only and misses some. The data show more than 2,000,000 clones, approximately 93% seen once. This specimen comes from a study of shared clonotypes between healthy human individuals. CDR1 is SGHTA and CDR2 is FQGNSA in the germline V gene. The V gene end was trimmed by 6 bases and the J gene end by 2 bases; junction bases not matched to a gene: 7. The CDR3 spans 15 residues. Whole-study results and caveats: Only blood samples were collected, and tissue repertoires likely differ.

Both subsets, CD45RA+ naive and CD45RA-negative memory, were split from the CD4+ cells. The sequence came from a man younger than 30 in good health. Some clones in this sample may be carry-over from other donors' samples. J is TRBJ2-5 and V is TRBV7-2; 9 positions agree with TRBD2. The sequenced material came from naive CD4+ T cells from PBMCs. The subset denotes: CD45RA+ positively selected. The CDR3 coding sequence is TGTGCCAGCAGTCCAGGACTAGCGACGCAAGAGACCCAGTACTTC. This sequence encodes CASSPGLATQETQYF.